These 30 T cell receptor beta chains were sequenced from one sample in a study of CD8 T cells in ankylosing spondylitis. In TCRdb, the 5' RACE reads were re-called with MiXCR into one record per CDR3 protein. Of 250,000 to 300,000 distinct CDR3 sequences detected, around 20% appear once; the ten largest clones hold roughly 8.3%. Sequencing was carried out using blood, either unsorted or a sorted T cell fraction (not recorded which). The receptor source for this set is a male donor with ankylosing spondylitis or in good health (not recorded which).

This clonotype was found many times. The chain is built from TRBV3-1 and TRBJ1-6; the D gene is possibly TRBD1 (5 bases). Germline values: CDR1 LGHDT, CDR2 YNNKEL (reference sequence). V was cut by 4 bases and J by 0 bases, with 13 bases left in between. This CDR3 has 17 amino acids. CDR3 sequence (DNA): TGTGCCAGCAGCCCTTCGCCGGGGGGCTCCTATAATTCACCCCTCCACTTT. Translating gives CASSPSPGGSYNSPLHF.

This chain uses TRBV6-6 with TRBJ2-1; D tentatively reads TRBD1 or TRBD2 (5 bases each). V lost 8 bases and J lost 7, with 15 bases in between. The CDR3 runs to 13 residues. CDR1 is MNHNY, CDR2 SVGAGI, per germline (reference sequence). CDR3 residues: CASGGRVGNEQFF. The CDR3 nucleotides read TGTGCCAGCGGAGGCAGGGTGGGGAATGAGCAGTTCTTC.

The chain has TRBV21-1 and TRBJ2-7; the D call TRBD1 from the table was never checked on the DNA. TRBV21-1 is a documented pseudogene. The CDR3 totals 14 residues. The CDR3 sequence: CASSNRQAPGEQYV. The CDR3 DNA reads as TGTGCCAGCAGCAATAGGCAGGCCCCCGGCGAGCAGTACGTC.

This clonotype was recorded at least ten times. The chain joins TRBV5-1 to TRBJ1-1; TRBD1 matches 7 bases. Germline trimming cut 4 bases from V and 1 base from J; bases unmatched to any gene: 7. There are 15 residues in the CDR3. The germline V gene encodes CDR1 SGHRS and CDR2 YFSETQ. The CDR3 DNA reads as TGCGCCAGCAGCGAAGGGGGCAGGAGGAACACTGAAGCTTTCTTT. This encodes CASSEGGRRNTEAFF.

This clonotype was counted at least ten times. The rearrangement uses TRBV12-3 or TRBV12-4 and TRBJ1-2; D is undetermined. The CDR3 contains 14 residues. V lost 3 bases and J 4 bases, leaving 12 bases between the germline ends. The CDR3 DNA is TGTGCCAGCAGTTTCCGGGGTTCTGGCTATGGCTACACCTTC. Its protein is CASSFRGSGYGYTF.

This clonotype was detected a few times. The chain recombines TRBV10-2 with TRBJ2-7; no clear D. Trimming took off 1 base at V and 5 bases at J, with 9 bases between the two ends. Germline V gene data show CDR1 as WSHSY and CDR2 as SAAADI. The CDR3 runs to 13 residues. CDR3 loop: CASSEWQFDEQYV. CDR3 bases: TGCGCCAGCAGTGAGTGGCAGTTCGACGAGCAGTACGTC.

This clonotype was recorded a few times. V and J are TRBV6-1 and TRBJ1-6; 7 nucleotides match TRBD1. CDR1 is MNHNS, CDR2 SASEGT, per germline. The CDR3 extends over 13 amino acids. J was trimmed by 7 bases and V by 8 bases; bases with no gene match: 5. CDR3 sequence (DNA): TGTGCCAGCCGAGACAGGGAGAATTCACCCCTCCACTTT. Translated: CASRDRENSPLHF.

The chain is built from TRBV9 and TRBJ2-1; 8 bases align to TRBD2. CDR1 is SGDLS, CDR2 YYNGEE, per germline. The CDR3 sequence is 16 residues long. V lost 0 bases, J lost 9 bases, and 11 bases stayed unmatched. The CDR3 loop reads CASSVGGSGGFGEQFF. DNA of the CDR3: TGTGCCAGCAGCGTAGGTGGGTCGGGGGGGTTCGGTGAGCAGTTCTTC.

This clonotype has a count of ten or more. V is TRBV6-1 and J is TRBJ1-5; 9 bases match TRBD1. V lost 11 bases to trimming and J lost 6 bases; unmatched junction nucleotides: 14. The CDR3 spans 15 residues. Germline assignment: CDR1 MNHNS and CDR2 SASEGT. CDR3: CAYHVKQGAIQPQHF. CDR3 sequence (DNA): TGTGCCTACCACGTAAAACAGGGGGCGATTCAGCCCCAGCATTTT.

The chain employs TRBV20-1 and TRBJ2-1, with 8 bases aligning to TRBD2. This CDR3 is built from 16 residues. J gave up 0 bases and V 6 bases, and 10 bases lay outside the gene matches. Looked up from germline, CDR1 is DFQATT and CDR2 is SNEGSKA (reference sequence). The CDR3 coding sequence is TGCAGTGCGCCGGCCCTAGCGGGTAGCTCCTACAATGAGCAGTTCTTC. Its protein is CSAPALAGSSYNEQFF.

The sample holds a few counts of this clonotype. J is TRBJ2-4 and V is TRBV6-2 or TRBV6-3, with 7 bases identical to TRBD1. CDR1 and CDR2 (germline): MNHEY, SVGEGT. With 10 bases clipped from V and 0 bases from J, the junction kept 18 bases outside the gene matches. The CDR3 is made up of 18 amino acids. Here the CDR3 DNA reads TGTGCCACCAGCCCTTGGGACAGCCCCTCTCTAGCCAAAAACATTCAGTACTTC. Translation: CATSPWDSPSLAKNIQYF.

This chain uses TRBV29-1 with TRBJ2-7, with 11 bases matching TRBD1. Unmatched junction bases numbered 16, after V lost 3 bases and J lost 3 bases. This CDR3 comprises 18 residues. Germline CDR1 and CDR2: SQVTM and ANQGSEA. CDR3 sequence reads: CSVDTPGARDRGDYEQYV. The CDR3, as DNA: TGCAGCGTTGATACCCCAGGGGCCCGGGACAGGGGGGACTACGAGCAGTACGTC.

The rearrangement links TRBV20-1 to TRBJ2-2; 8 bases line up with TRBD2. The germline V gene has CDR1 DFQATT and CDR2 SNEGSKA (reference sequence). The CDR3 is 14 amino acids. Trimming cost V 3 bases and J 7 bases; bases outside gene matches: 7. Written as DNA, the CDR3 is TGCAGTGCTAGGAGTGTAGCGGGGTACGGGGAGCTGTTTTTT. This encodes CSARSVAGYGELFF.

Of note for this clonotype: One junction end disagrees with the germline gene, perhaps due to a read error. The J gene is TRBJ2-6, the V gene TRBV12-3 or TRBV12-4; 9 bases map to TRBD1. The CDR3 totals 15 residues. The CDR3 nucleotides are TGTGCCGGCAGTTGGGACAGGGCTGGGGCCAACGTCCTGACTTTC. This gives the protein CAGSWDRAGANVLTF.

Comments on this clonotype: A read error may account for a junction end that differs from germline. The rearrangement uses TRBV5-1 and TRBJ2-3; D might be TRBD2 (6 bases). There are 15 residues in the CDR3. Germline V CDR1 and CDR2: SGHRS, YFSETQ. CDR3 coding DNA: TGCGCCAACAGCACGTCCGGGACTTTCACAGATACGCAGTATTTT. Protein sequence: CANSTSGTFTDTQYF.

The chain is built from TRBV28 and TRBJ2-4, with 8 bases that match TRBD2. The CDR3 has 13 amino acids. CDR1 is MDHEN, CDR2 SYDVKM, per germline. With 7 bases clipped from V and 8 bases from J, the junction kept 7 bases outside the gene matches. The CDR3 loop is CASNAGGADIQYF. The CDR3, as DNA: TGTGCCAGCAACGCGGGGGGCGCTGACATTCAGTACTTC.

This clonotype was counted a few times. The rearrangement joins TRBV7-9 to TRBJ2-5; D call uncertain. Trimming pared 4 bases from V and 0 bases from J, leaving 6 bases between. The germline V gene encodes CDR1 SEHNR and CDR2 FQNEAQ (reference sequence). This CDR3 comprises 13 residues. Here the CDR3 DNA reads TGTGCCAGCAGCTCAGACAACCAAGAGACCCAGTACTTC. Translating gives CASSSDNQETQYF.

In this sample, this clonotype turned up a few times. This sequence joins TRBV2 and TRBJ2-7; TRBD2 agrees at 7 bases. The CDR3 is 13 residues long. The J segment lost 6 bases and the V segment lost 0 bases, leaving 2 bases of the junction unmatched. Looked up from germline, CDR1 is SNHLY and CDR2 is FYNNEI. The chain's CDR3 is CASSEAGRAEQYV. The CDR3 region has the DNA TGTGCCAGCAGTGAAGCGGGGAGGGCCGAGCAGTACGTC.

This clonotype has ten or more counts. The J gene is TRBJ1-2, the V gene TRBV28; possible D gene TRBD1, 6 bases. Trimming shortened V by 10 bases and J by 4 bases, and 13 bases separated the two germline ends. CDR1 MDHEN and CDR2 SYDVKM come from the germline V gene. The CDR3 totals 12 residues. The CDR3 coding sequence is TGTGCCACCAAACAGGGCCTCTATGGCTACACCTTC. Residues: CATKQGLYGYTF.

This clonotype was picked up a small number of times. The chain joins TRBV2 to TRBJ2-2; D is undetermined. Deletions cut 6 bases from V and 9 bases from J, with 17 bases between. The CDR3 runs 14 residues. CDR1 is SNHLY, CDR2 FYNNEI, per germline. CDR3 in DNA: TGTGCCAGCAGCCCTAGAGGATCAGGCAGGGAGCTGTTTTTT. This gives the protein CASSPRGSGRELFF.

The genes are TRBV27 and TRBJ2-3; D remains ambiguous. V dropped 7 bases and J dropped 0 bases, with 14 bases sitting between them. CDR3 length: 15 amino acids. Germline lookup yields CDR1 MNHEY and CDR2 SMNVEV (reference sequence). The CDR3 reads CASTPGHSSTDTQYF. The CDR3 nucleotides are TGTGCCAGCACCCCGGGTCACTCTAGCACAGATACGCAGTATTTT.

The J gene is TRBJ1-1, the V gene TRBV5-1, with 9 bases lining up with TRBD1. Germline V lookup: CDR1 SGHRS, CDR2 YFSETQ. The junction had 1 base not matched to a gene; V was cut back by 0 bases and J by 1 base. This CDR3 is built from 15 residues. CDR3 protein: CASSLGDRANTEAFF. CDR3 DNA sequence: TGCGCCAGCAGCTTGGGGGACAGGGCGAACACTGAAGCTTTCTTT.

The chain has TRBV6-1 and TRBJ1-6; D not certain. This CDR3 is 13 amino acids long. The germline gives CDR1 MNHNS, CDR2 SASEGT. V shed 1 base and J shed 7 bases, with 5 bases lying between them. The DNA for the CDR3 is TGTGCCAGCAGTGAAGTGGGGAATTCACCCCTCCACTTT. This codes for CASSEVGNSPLHF.

This clonotype was detected many times. V and J are TRBV12-3 or TRBV12-4 and TRBJ1-1, with D tentatively TRBD1 (5 bases). Trimming shortened V by 6 bases and J by 2 bases, and 13 bases separated the two germline ends. This CDR3 spans 14 amino acids. In DNA form, the CDR3 reads TGTGCCAGCAGATCCCAGGGAGGTAACACTGAAGCTTTCTTT. This sequence encodes CASRSQGGNTEAFF.

In its sample, this clonotype was seen many times. The chain links TRBV20-1 to TRBJ2-3, with D perhaps matching TRBD2 (6 bases). In germline, CDR1 is DFQATT, CDR2 SNEGSKA (reference sequence). CDR3 length: 15 amino acids. Trimming stripped 4 bases from V and 1 base from J, with 15 bases between. Here the CDR3 reads CSATPGSGRTDTQYF. The CDR3 DNA follows: TGCAGTGCTACCCCGGGGAGCGGGCGCACAGATACGCAGTATTTT.

This clonotype was detected only a few times. The chain links TRBV6-1 to TRBJ1-4, with D hard to call. Germline V gene lookup returns CDR1 MNHNS and CDR2 SASEGT. V gave up 2 bases and J gave up 4 bases, with 11 bases separating them. The CDR3 is 15 residues long. In DNA, the CDR3 is TGTGCCAGCAGTGAAAGGCGAGCCCTTAATGAAAAACTGTTTTTT. Encoded protein: CASSERRALNEKLFF.

Only a few counts were recorded for this clonotype. V and J are TRBV18 and TRBJ1-2; no definite D call. V shed 0 bases and J shed 4 bases, with 12 bases lying between them. Germline V gene lookup returns CDR1 KGHSH and CDR2 LQKENI. The CDR3 sequence is 15 residues long. The CDR3 here is CASSPPFTGSYGYTF. The CDR3 nucleotides read TGTGCCAGCTCACCACCGTTCACGGGTAGCTATGGCTACACCTTC.

This clonotype was counted only a few times. V and J are TRBV12-3 or TRBV12-4 and TRBJ2-2, with a tentative D call TRBD1 (6 bases). This CDR3 region has 18 residues. V was cut by 7 bases and J by 5 bases, with 26 bases left in between. CDR3 region: CASTQGAGEFGRTGELFF. Written as DNA, the CDR3 is TGTGCCAGCACCCAAGGGGCAGGGGAGTTTGGTAGGACCGGGGAGCTGTTTTTT.

The chain links TRBV5-1 to TRBJ1-1; 9 bases line up with TRBD1. The CDR3 sequence is 14 residues long. Trimming removed 2 bases from V and 6 bases from J; junction bases left unmatched: 5. In germline, CDR1 is SGHRS, CDR2 YFSETQ. The CDR3, as DNA: TGCGCCAGCAGCTTACCCGACAGGGGGGCTGAAGCTTTCTTT. It encodes CASSLPDRGAEAFF.

A few counts support this clonotype. V is TRBV5-1 and J is TRBJ1-6; the D gene is possibly TRBD1 (6 bases). Germline lookup yields CDR1 SGHRS and CDR2 YFSETQ. The V end lost 0 bases, the J end lost 10 bases, and 14 bases lay between the germline ends. The CDR3 consists of 15 residues. The CDR3 DNA reads TGCGCCAGCAGCTTGGCGAGGACAGTAGGATCACCCCTCCACTTT. Its translation: CASSLARTVGSPLHF.